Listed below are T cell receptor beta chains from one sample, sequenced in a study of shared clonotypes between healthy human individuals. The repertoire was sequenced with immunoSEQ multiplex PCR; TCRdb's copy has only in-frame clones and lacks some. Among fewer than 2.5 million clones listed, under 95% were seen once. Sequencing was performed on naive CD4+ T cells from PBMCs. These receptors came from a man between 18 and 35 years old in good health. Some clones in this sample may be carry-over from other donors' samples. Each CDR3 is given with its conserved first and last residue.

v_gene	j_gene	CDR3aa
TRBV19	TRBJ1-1	CASSHFDFRDGNTEAFF
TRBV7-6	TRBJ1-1	CASSDSPGREAFF
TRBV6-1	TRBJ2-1	CASSELGTSLLGGNEQFF
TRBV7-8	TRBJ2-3	CASSLPGRVLSQYF
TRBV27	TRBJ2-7	CASSDSWLSDYEQYF
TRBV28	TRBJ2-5	CASSFGAPQETQYF
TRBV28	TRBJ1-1	CASSLHLKSEAFF
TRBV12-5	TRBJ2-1	CASGLVLRGGPYNEQFF
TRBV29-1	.	CSVVGPTRSEQYF
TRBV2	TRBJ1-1	CASILGGGVNTEAFF
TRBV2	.	CASTFAYEQYF
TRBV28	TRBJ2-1	CASSPSWTSRYSYNEQFF
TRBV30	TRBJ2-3	CAWSGGGRTDTQYF
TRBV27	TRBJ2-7	CASSRTGVSYEQYF
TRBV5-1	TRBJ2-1	CASSNGQYNEQFF
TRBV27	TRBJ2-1	CASSPTGDSYNEQFF
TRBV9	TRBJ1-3	CASSLRTGSGNTIYF
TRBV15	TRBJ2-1	CATGDLTSGRYNEQFF
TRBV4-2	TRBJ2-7	CASSQRGVDDEQYF
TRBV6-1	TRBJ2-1	CASSEAPIGGEQFF
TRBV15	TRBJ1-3	CATSRPGAGNTIYF
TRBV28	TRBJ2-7	CASSAGTYEQYF
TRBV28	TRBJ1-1	CASSWRTDEAFF
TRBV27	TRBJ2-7	CASSDRTVTLYEQYF
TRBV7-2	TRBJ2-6	CASSFGETNVLTF
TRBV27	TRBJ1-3	CASSRGVGNTIYF
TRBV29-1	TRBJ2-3	CSVLVSTDTQYF
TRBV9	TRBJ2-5	CASSTGLAGGQETQYF
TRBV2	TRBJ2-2	CASSTETGRNTGELFF
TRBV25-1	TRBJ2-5	CASSDPYNGQGRETQYF
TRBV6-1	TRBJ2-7	CASSDLIRDKSYEQYF
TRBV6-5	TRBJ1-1	CASSQLGTGGTEAFF
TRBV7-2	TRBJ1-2	CASSFLGNYGYTF
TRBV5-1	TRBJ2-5	CASSLSGGRIPETQYF
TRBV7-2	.	CASSLGTGPSYEQYF
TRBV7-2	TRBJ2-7	CASRPGRSSYEQYF
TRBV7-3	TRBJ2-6	CASSLGISGANVLTF
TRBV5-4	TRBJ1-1	CASRLTGFTEAFF
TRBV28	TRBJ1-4	CASREGQTNEKLFF
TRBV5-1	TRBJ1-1	CASSLYVRPLGNTEAFF
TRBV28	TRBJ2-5	CATTQGGWGETQYF
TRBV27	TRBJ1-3	CASSSLRLGDSGNTIYF
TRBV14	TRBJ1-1	CASSQRSLGRGSIGAFF
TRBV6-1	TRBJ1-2	CASGGVANYGYTF
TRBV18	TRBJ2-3	CASSPSLTDTQYF
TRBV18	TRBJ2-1	CASSPEGSLNEQFF
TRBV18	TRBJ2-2	CASSPGVPGELFF